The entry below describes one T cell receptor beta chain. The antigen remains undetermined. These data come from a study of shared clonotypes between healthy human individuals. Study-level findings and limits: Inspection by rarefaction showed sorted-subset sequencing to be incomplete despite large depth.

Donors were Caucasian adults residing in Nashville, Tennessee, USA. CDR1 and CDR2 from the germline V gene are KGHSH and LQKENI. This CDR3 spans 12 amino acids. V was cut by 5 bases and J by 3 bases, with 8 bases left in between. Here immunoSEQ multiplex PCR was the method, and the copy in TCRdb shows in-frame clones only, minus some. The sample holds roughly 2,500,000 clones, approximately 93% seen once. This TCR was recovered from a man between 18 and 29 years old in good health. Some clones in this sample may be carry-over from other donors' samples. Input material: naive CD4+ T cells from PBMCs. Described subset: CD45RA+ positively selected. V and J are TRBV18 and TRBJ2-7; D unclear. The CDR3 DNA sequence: TGTGCCAGCTCAGGACGGTTCTACGAGCAGTACTTC. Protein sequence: CASSGRFYEQYF.